This TCR beta chain was identified in a study of blood T cell repertoires in COVID-19. The wider study: Specimens from acute and convalescent COVID-19 originated in the United States, Italy and Spain.

The method was immunoSEQ multiplex PCR; TCRdb's version includes in-frame clones alone and lacks a portion of them. The sample consists of approximately 310,000 clones, approximately 83% of them appearing once. This CDR3 is 15 amino acids long. The V end lost 4 bases, the J end lost 1 base, and 14 bases lay between the germline ends. Germline V lookup: CDR1 SGDLS, CDR2 YYNGEE. This clonotype was obtained from a man aged 25 to 45 who had recovered from COVID-19. The V gene is TRBV9, the J gene TRBJ1-2, with D unclear. Sequencing was done on a sample of PBMCs or T cells enriched from blood (not recorded which). CDR3 loop: CASSLSGTDNYGYTF. The CDR3 DNA reads TGTGCCAGCAGCCTCTCTGGTACAGATAACTATGGCTACACCTTC.